This TCR beta chain was observed in a study of blood T cell repertoires in COVID-19. The length of the CDR3 is 14 residues. V was shortened by 3 bases and J by 7 bases, with 13 bases between the two germline ends. The germline V gene encodes CDR1 SGHNT and CDR2 YYREEE (reference sequence). Authors' analysis steps: Counts of nucleated cells, estimated from reference gene primer amplification, were obtained. Measured with immunoSEQ multiplex PCR; TCRdb has only the in-frame clones, and not every one. The DNA was the basis for D and trimming; V, J and clone size are from that table. The sample holds about 67,000 clones, roughly 90% seen once.

This sequence was found in a woman aged 60-70 years with acute or convalescent COVID-19. The specimen was peripheral blood. The chain combines TRBV5-4 with TRBJ1-4; the D gene is possibly TRBD1 (6 bases). The CDR3 coding sequence is TGTGCCAGCAGCTCTGGTGGGGGCGCTGAAAAACTGTTTTTT. Translation gives CASSSGGGAEKLFF.